A single T cell receptor beta chain is shown here with its context. The antigen remains unidentified. The method was immunoSEQ multiplex PCR; TCRdb's version includes in-frame clones alone and lacks a portion of them. The sample has about 150,000 clones; about 90% are singletons. This sample was taken from a study of T cell responses to AZD1222 COVID-19 vaccine. Whole-study results and caveats: The study found vaccine-associated CD4 TCRs spanning spike, dominant at 160-218 and 743-854. Just six people given AZD1222 tested seropositive at baseline. Mostly white British, mostly female donors; authors suggested clonal diversity may be underestimated.

The V end was cut by 7 bases, the J end by 7 bases, with 13 bases between. Germline CDR1 reads MDHEN; CDR2 reads SYDVKM. This CDR3 has 12 residues. The V and J genes are TRBV28 and TRBJ1-2, with TRBD1 as a possible D gene (5 bases). This specimen was peripheral blood, taken on day 0 of AZD1222 vaccination. This TCR was sampled from an adult in good health. The CDR3 sequence is CASTSGGSGYTF. CDR3 in DNA: TGTGCCAGCACGTCGGGGGGGTCTGGCTACACCTTC.